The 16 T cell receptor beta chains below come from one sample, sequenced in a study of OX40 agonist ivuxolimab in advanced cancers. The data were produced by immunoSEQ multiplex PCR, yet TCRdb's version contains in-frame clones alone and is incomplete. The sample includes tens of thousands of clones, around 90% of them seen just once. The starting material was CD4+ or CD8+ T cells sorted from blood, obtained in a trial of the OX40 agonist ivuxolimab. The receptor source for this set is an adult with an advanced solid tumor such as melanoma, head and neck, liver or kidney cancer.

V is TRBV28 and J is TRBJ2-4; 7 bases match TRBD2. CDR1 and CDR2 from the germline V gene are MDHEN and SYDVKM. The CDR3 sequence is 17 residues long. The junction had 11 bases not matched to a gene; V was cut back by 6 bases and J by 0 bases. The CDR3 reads CASRPLGEGLAKNIQYF. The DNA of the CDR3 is TGTGCCAGCAGACCCCTGGGGGAGGGGTTAGCCAAAAACATTCAGTACTTC.

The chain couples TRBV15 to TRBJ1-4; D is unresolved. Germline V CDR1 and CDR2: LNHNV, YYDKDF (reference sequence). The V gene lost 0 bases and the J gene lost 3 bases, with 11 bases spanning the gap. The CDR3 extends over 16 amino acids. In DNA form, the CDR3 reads TGTGCCACCAGCAGAGATGTGGGTAAAGCTAATGAAAAACTGTTTTTT. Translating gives CATSRDVGKANEKLFF.

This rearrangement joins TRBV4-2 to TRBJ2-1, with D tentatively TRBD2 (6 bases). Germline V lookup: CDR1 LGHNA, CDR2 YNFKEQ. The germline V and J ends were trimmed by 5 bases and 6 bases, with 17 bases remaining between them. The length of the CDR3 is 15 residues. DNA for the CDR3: TGTGCCAGCAGCTACTCCGGGGGAACGGGCAATGAGCAGTTCTTC. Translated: CASSYSGGTGNEQFF.

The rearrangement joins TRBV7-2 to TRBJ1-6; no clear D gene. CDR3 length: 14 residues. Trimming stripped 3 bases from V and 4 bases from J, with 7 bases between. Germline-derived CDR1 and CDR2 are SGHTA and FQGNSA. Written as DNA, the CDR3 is TGTGCCAGCAGCTTTGCCGGGTATAATTCACCCCTCCACTTT. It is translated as CASSFAGYNSPLHF.

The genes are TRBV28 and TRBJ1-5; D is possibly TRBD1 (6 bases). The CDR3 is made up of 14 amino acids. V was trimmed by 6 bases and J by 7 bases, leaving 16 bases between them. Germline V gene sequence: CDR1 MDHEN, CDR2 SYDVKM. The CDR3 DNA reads TGTGCCAGCAGCCGCGGGGGCGTTTGGCAGCCCCAGCATTTT. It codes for CASSRGGVWQPQHF.

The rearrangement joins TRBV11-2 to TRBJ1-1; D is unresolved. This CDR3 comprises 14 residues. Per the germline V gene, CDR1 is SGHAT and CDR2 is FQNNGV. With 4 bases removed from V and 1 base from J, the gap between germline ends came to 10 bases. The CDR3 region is CASSSISKNTEAFF. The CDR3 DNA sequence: TGTGCCAGCAGCTCCATTAGTAAGAACACTGAAGCTTTCTTT.

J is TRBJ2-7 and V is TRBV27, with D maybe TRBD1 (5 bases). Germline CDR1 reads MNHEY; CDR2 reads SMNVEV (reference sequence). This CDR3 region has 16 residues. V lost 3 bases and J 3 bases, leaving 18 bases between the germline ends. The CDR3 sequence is CASSFQARAGNYEQYF. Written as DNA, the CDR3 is TGTGCCAGCAGTTTTCAGGCCCGGGCAGGGAACTACGAGCAGTACTTC.

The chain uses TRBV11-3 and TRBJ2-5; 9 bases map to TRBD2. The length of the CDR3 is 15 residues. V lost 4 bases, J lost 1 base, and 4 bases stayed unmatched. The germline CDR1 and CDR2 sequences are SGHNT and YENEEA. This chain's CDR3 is CASSSSGVRQETQYF. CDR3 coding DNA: TGTGCCAGCAGCTCTAGCGGGGTGCGCCAAGAGACCCAGTACTTC.

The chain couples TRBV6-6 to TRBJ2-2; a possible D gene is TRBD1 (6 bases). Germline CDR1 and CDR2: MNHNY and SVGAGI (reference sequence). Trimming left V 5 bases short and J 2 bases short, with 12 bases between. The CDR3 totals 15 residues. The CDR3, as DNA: TGTGCCAGCAGTCATGCAGGGGTTAACACCGGGGAGCTGTTTTTT. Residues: CASSHAGVNTGELFF.

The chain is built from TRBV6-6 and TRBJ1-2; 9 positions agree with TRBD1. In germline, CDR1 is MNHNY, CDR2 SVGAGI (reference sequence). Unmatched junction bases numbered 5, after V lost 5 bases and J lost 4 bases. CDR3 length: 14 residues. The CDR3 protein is CASSGDRVVYGYTF. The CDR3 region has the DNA TGTGCCAGCAGTGGGGACAGGGTTGTCTATGGCTACACCTTC.

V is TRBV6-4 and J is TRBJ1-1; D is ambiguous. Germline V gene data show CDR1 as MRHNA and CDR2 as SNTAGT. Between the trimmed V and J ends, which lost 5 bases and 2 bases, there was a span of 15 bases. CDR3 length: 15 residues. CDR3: CASSPGGSGNTEAFF. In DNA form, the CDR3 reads TGTGCCAGCAGTCCGGGAGGATCTGGAAACACTGAAGCTTTCTTT.

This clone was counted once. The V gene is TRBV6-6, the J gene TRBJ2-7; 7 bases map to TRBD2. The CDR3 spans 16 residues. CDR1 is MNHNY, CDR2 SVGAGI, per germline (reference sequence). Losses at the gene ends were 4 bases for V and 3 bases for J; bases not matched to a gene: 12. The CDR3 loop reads CASSFTRGGQRYEQYV. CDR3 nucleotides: TGTGCCAGCAGTTTTACCCGGGGAGGGCAGCGCTACGAGCAGTACGTC.

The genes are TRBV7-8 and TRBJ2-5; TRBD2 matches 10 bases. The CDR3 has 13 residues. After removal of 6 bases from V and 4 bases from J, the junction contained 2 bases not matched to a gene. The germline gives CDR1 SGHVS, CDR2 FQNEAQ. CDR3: CASRGLASETQYF. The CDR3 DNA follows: TGTGCCAGCAGGGGACTAGCGTCAGAGACCCAGTACTTC.

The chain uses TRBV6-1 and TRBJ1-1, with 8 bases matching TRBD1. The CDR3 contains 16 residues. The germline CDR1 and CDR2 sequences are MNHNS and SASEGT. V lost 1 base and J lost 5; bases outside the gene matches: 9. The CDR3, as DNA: TGTGCCAGCAGTGAAGGAGGGAACAGGGGGAGAACTGAAGCTTTCTTT. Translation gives CASSEGGNRGRTEAFF.

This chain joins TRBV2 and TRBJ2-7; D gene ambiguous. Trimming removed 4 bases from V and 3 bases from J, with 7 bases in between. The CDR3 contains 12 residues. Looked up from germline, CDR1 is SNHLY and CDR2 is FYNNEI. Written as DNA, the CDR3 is TGTGCCAGCAGTGGGAATAGCTACGAGCAGTACTTC. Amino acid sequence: CASSGNSYEQYF.

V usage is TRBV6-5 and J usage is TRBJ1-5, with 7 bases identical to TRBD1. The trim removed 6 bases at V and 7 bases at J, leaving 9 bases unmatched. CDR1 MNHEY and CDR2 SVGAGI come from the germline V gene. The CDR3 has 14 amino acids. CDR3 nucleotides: TGTGCCAGCAGGGGGGACAGATCAGACCAGCCCCAGCATTTT. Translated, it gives CASRGDRSDQPQHF.